This paragraph reports one T cell receptor (beta chain). Its target is not known. Its ends do not fully match the called genes, so a read error is possible. The length of the CDR3 is 14 residues. Germline lookup yields CDR1 KGHDR and CDR2 SFDVKD. The data were taken from a study of T cell repertoires in cytomegalovirus infection. Study in general: Both CMV infection and a matching HLA type were indicated by public TCR beta signatures.

In TCRdb, the reads were re-called with MiXCR into one record per CDR3 protein. The sample holds some 940,000 distinct CDR3 sequences, 25% to 40% seen once. The study, taken as a whole, reports: Accumulated public TCR beta family frequency recognized individuals carrying CMV together with the relevant HLA. In two of eight donors, the top clonotype was HLA-C-restricted CMV-specific.

The sample consisted of cultured CD8+ T cells from PBMCs, taken from culture after CMV antigen stimulation. The chain is built from TRBV24-1 and TRBJ1-2; D call uncertain. The receptor was derived from a human donor in good health (CMV status not recorded). Some clones in this sample may be carry-over from other donors' samples. CDR3 in amino acids: CVTSDWPDGYGYTF. The DNA of the CDR3 is TGTGTCACCAGTGATTGGCCCGACGGCTATGGCTACACCTTC.